The 10 T cell receptor beta chains reported below all come from one sample, sequenced in a study of blood T cell repertoires in COVID-19. TCRdb's copy holds only in-frame clones and misses some; the assay was immunoSEQ multiplex PCR. The sample lists over 150,000 clones, more than 80% occurring once. The source material was peripheral blood. The receptors come from a woman aged 80 or over with COVID-19, enrolled during active disease.

The chain is built from TRBV7-2 and TRBJ2-7; weak D call: TRBD2 (5 bases). The CDR3 has 15 residues. Per germline, CDR1 SGHTA and CDR2 FQGNSA. V lost 1 base to trimming and J lost 2 bases, with 12 bases between them. CDR3 DNA sequence: TGTGCCAGCAGCTTAGTGCGCGAGAGGGCCTACGAGCAGTACTTC. Translated, it gives CASSLVRERAYEQYF.

This clone was counted a few times. The V call is TRBV29-1, the J call TRBJ2-7; D is unresolved. This CDR3 is 12 amino acids long. Trimming took off 1 base at V and 4 bases at J, with 8 bases between the two ends. From germline, CDR1 is SQVTM and CDR2 ANQGSEA. The CDR3 DNA reads TGCAGCGTTGAAGGGCAGGCTTACGAGCAGTACTTC. Encoded protein: CSVEGQAYEQYF.

J is TRBJ1-2 and V is TRBV24-1; D remains ambiguous. Trimming took off 1 base at V and 8 bases at J, with 10 bases between the two ends. Germline V CDR1 and CDR2: KGHDR, SFDVKD. There are 13 residues in the CDR3. The CDR3 sequence is CATSDFGGQGYTF. The CDR3 nucleotides are TGTGCCACCAGTGATTTTGGCGGTCAGGGCTACACCTTC.

This clone appeared a single time. The chain has TRBV10-3 and TRBJ2-1; 12 bases line up with TRBD1. The CDR3 contains 15 residues. Germline trimming cut 10 bases from V and 7 bases from J; bases unmatched to any gene: 11. Germline lookup yields CDR1 ENHRY and CDR2 SYGVKD. The CDR3 DNA follows: TGTGCCACCATCATGGGACAGGGGGCGTCAAATGAGCAGTTCTTC. Translating gives CATIMGQGASNEQFF.

J is TRBJ2-3 and V is TRBV5-1; 12 bases align to TRBD2. V lost 2 bases and J lost 3; bases outside the gene matches: 4. CDR1 and CDR2 (germline): SGHRS, YFSETQ. The CDR3 has 16 amino acids. CDR3: CASSFRLAGGTDTQYF. The CDR3 nucleotides are TGCGCCAGCAGCTTTCGGCTAGCGGGAGGGACAGATACGCAGTATTTT.

V is TRBV11-1 and J is TRBJ1-4; no reliable D call. The CDR3 is made up of 16 amino acids. Trimming stripped 1 base from V and 0 bases from J, with 9 bases between. From germline, CDR1 is SGHAT and CDR2 FQDESV (reference sequence). The CDR3 reads CASSLGGGTTNEKLFF. Here the CDR3 DNA reads TGTGCCAGCAGCTTAGGAGGCGGAACAACTAATGAAAAACTGTTTTTT.

The chain uses TRBV28 and TRBJ2-7, with D unresolved. CDR1 and CDR2 (germline): MDHEN, SYDVKM. The V end lost 3 bases, the J end lost 0 bases, and 15 bases lay between the germline ends. The length of the CDR3 is 16 residues. The CDR3 loop is CASSFKYGLSSYEQYF. Written as DNA, the CDR3 is TGTGCCAGCAGTTTCAAATACGGGTTAAGCTCCTACGAGCAGTACTTC.

The chain combines TRBV6-2 or TRBV6-3 with TRBJ2-2; 8 bases agree with TRBD1. Germline CDR1 reads MNHEY; CDR2 reads SVGEGT. V gave up 4 bases and J gave up 5 bases; unmatched junction bases: 9. The CDR3 is made up of 16 amino acids. The CDR3 sequence: CASSSLGTGRTGELFF. The CDR3 coding sequence is TGTGCCAGCAGTTCCCTTGGGACAGGAAGAACCGGGGAGCTGTTTTTT.

The chain is built from TRBV28 and TRBJ1-2; D is perhaps TRBD1 (6 bases). There are 14 residues in the CDR3. The germline gives CDR1 MDHEN, CDR2 SYDVKM. V was trimmed by 2 bases and J by 8 bases, leaving 15 bases between them. CDR3 amino acids: CASSLAQGSGGYTF. CDR3 coding DNA: TGTGCCAGCAGTTTAGCCCAGGGGTCAGGGGGCTACACCTTC.

The chain is built from TRBV25-1 and TRBJ1-1, with D maybe TRBD1 (6 bases). The CDR3 covers 13 residues. Trimming removed 3 bases at V and 4 bases at J, with 9 bases between. Germline V gene sequence: CDR1 MGHDK, CDR2 SYGVNS. The CDR3 loop is CASSEGTFTEAFF. CDR3 coding DNA: TGTGCCAGCAGTGAGGGGACATTCACTGAAGCTTTCTTT.